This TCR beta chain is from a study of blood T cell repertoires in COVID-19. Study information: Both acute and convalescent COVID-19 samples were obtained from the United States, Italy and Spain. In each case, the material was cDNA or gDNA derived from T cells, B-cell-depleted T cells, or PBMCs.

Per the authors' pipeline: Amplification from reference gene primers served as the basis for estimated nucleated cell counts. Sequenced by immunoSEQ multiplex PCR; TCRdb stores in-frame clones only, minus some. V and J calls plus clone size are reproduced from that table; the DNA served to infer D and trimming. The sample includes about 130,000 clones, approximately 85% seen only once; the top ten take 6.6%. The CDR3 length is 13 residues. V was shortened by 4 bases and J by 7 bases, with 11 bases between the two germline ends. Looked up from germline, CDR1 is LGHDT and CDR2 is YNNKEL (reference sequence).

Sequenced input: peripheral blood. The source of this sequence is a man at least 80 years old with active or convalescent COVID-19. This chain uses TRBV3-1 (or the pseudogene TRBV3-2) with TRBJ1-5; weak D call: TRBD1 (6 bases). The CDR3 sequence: CASSRTVAQPQHF. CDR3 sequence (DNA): TGTGCCAGCAGCCGGACAGTCGCCCAGCCCCAGCATTTT.